This T cell receptor beta chain appears in the sequencing data of a study of regulatory T cells in long-lasting Graves disease. Looking at the study overall: Graves' patients (newly diagnosed) had been on antithyroid drugs under 3 months. Points from the study as a whole: Accuracy was possibly reduced by small sample size.

The sample's time point: newly diagnosed GD, antithyroid drugs for less than 3 months. The authors made the TCR library using RNA they extracted from PBMCs. The TCR beta library used iRepertoire HTBI primers with Arm-PCR amplification of CDR3. TCRdb reprocessed the multiplex PCR reads via MiXCR and lists one record per CDR3 protein. Here the sample spans 440,000 or so distinct CDR3 sequences, about 17% being singletons. This clonotype was observed at least ten times. Its target is not known. This CDR3 comprises 13 residues. Trimming pared 1 base from V and 7 bases from J, leaving 14 bases between. Per germline, CDR1 DFQATT and CDR2 SNEGSKA (reference sequence). The sample was also linked to a second study, of T cells in Graves' hyperthyroidism and ophthalmopathy. That report notes: In making diagnoses, clinical symptoms, serum thyroxine and TRAb, thyroid ultrasound and orbital computed tomography were all used. Researchers ran a first-round RT-PCR on the TCR CDR3 using the HTBI primer set.

The chain has TRBV20-1 and TRBJ2-7; D remains unclear. The starting material was peripheral blood mononuclear cells (PBMCs), obtained at new diagnosis, from a patient treated with antithyroid drugs. The TCR sequence derives from a woman aged 25 to 39 with Graves disease. The CDR3 nucleotides read TGCAGTGCTAGAGTGGGTAGTGGGTGGGAGCAGTACTTC. Amino acid sequence: CSARVGSGWEQYF.